Presented here are 10 T cell receptor beta chains from one specimen sequenced in a study of OX40 agonist ivuxolimab in advanced cancers. The method was immunoSEQ multiplex PCR; TCRdb's version includes in-frame clones alone and lacks a portion of them. The repertoire consists of tens of thousands of clones, with roughly 84% occurring once and the leading ten covering 4.6%. The sample here was CD4+ or CD8+ T cells sorted from blood, taken in a trial of the OX40 agonist ivuxolimab. The origin of the receptors is an adult with an advanced solid tumor such as melanoma, head and neck, liver or kidney cancer.

CDR3 loop: CASSQRYEQYF. The CDR3 nucleotides read TGTGCCAGCAGCCAGAGATACGAGCAGTACTTC. V gene TRBV2 combines with J gene TRBJ2-7; D not resolved. CDR1 is SNHLY and CDR2 is FYNNEI in the germline V gene. This CDR3 is 11 amino acids long. V dropped 6 bases and J dropped 4 bases, with 7 bases sitting between them.

The chain carries TRBV6-6 and TRBJ2-1; 12 nucleotides line up with TRBD2. Trimming cost V 2 bases and J 7 bases; bases outside gene matches: 3. The CDR3 consists of 15 residues. Per germline, CDR1 MNHNY and CDR2 SVGAGI (reference sequence). CDR3 amino acids: CASSYLAGGPNEQFF. The CDR3 DNA follows: TGTGCCAGCAGTTACCTAGCGGGAGGGCCAAATGAGCAGTTCTTC.

The chain combines TRBV5-1 with TRBJ2-5, with a tentative D call TRBD1 (6 bases). Germline V gene sequence: CDR1 SGHRS, CDR2 YFSETQ. The CDR3 sequence is 14 residues long. Trimming left V 1 base short and J 6 bases short, with 13 bases between. The CDR3 nucleotides are TGCGCCAGCAGCTTGTGGGCAGGGGAACAGACCCAGTACTTC. Its translation is CASSLWAGEQTQYF.

The chain carries TRBV6-5 and TRBJ1-2; maybe TRBD1 (5 bases). Trimming stripped 2 bases from V and 4 bases from J, with 17 bases between. The CDR3 runs to 16 residues. CDR1 is MNHEY, CDR2 SVGAGI, per germline. For the CDR3, the DNA is TGTGCCAGCAGTTACCTCCGGGGGGGAAAGGGCTATGGCTACACCTTC. Protein product: CASSYLRGGKGYGYTF.

This chain uses TRBV19 with TRBJ1-1; TRBD1 matches 12 bases. This CDR3 contains 15 residues. Germline V gene lookup returns CDR1 LNHDA and CDR2 SQIVND (reference sequence). Germline trimming cut 8 bases from V and 0 bases from J; bases unmatched to any gene: 4. The CDR3 DNA reads as TGTGCCAGTGGGGACAGGGGGCTCATGAACACTGAAGCTTTCTTT. Residues: CASGDRGLMNTEAFF.

The chain employs TRBV2 and TRBJ1-4; 7 positions match TRBD1. The germline gives CDR1 SNHLY, CDR2 FYNNEI. Trimming took 7 bases from V and 4 from J; bases not matched to a gene: 6. The CDR3 extends over 14 amino acids. CDR3 sequence: CASKRQGGNEKLFF. In DNA form, the CDR3 reads TGTGCCAGCAAGCGACAGGGCGGTAATGAAAAACTGTTTTTT.

The sample holds a few counts of this clone. The chain couples TRBV28 to TRBJ2-7, with D uncertain. The V end lost 5 bases, the J end lost 3 bases, and 5 bases lay between the germline ends. CDR3 length: 11 amino acids. The germline V gene encodes CDR1 MDHEN and CDR2 SYDVKM. The CDR3 spells CASSPYYEQYF. As DNA, the CDR3 is TGTGCCAGCAGTCCCTACTACGAGCAGTACTTC.

This chain connects TRBV11-1 to TRBJ1-1, with 9 bases fitting TRBD1. CDR1 is SGHAT and CDR2 is FQDESV in the germline V gene (reference sequence). The V and J ends lost 5 bases and 4 bases, in that order; junction bases with no gene match: 8. The CDR3 covers 15 residues. The CDR3 nucleotides read TGTGCCAGCAGCACGGGACAGGGCCTAGGCACTGAAGCTTTCTTT. This encodes CASSTGQGLGTEAFF. The full variable domain, rest sourced from reference TRBV11-1 and TRBJ1-1, is EAEVAQSPRYKITEKSQAVAFWCDPISGHATLYWYRQILGQGPELLVQFQDESVVDDSQLPKDRFSAERLKGVDSTLKIQPAELGDSAMYLCASSTGQGLGTEAFFGQGTRLTVV.

V usage is TRBV14 and J usage is TRBJ2-7; 7 positions agree with TRBD2. Germline values: CDR1 SGHDN, CDR2 FVKESK. The CDR3 spans 16 residues. Unmatched junction bases numbered 12, after V lost 1 base and J lost 6 bases. In DNA form, the CDR3 reads TGTGCCAGCAGCCAAGCCTGGACTAGAGGCCCGACCGAGCAGTACTTC. Protein product: CASSQAWTRGPTEQYF.

This clone has just a few counts. The sample carries other DNA sequences with the same CDR3. The chain joins TRBV2 to TRBJ1-5; weak D call: TRBD1 (5 bases). The CDR3 runs 13 residues. Trimming cost V 3 bases and J 5 bases, with 8 bases left between them. Germline CDR1 reads SNHLY; CDR2 reads FYNNEI. CDR3 amino acids: CASSEGGDQPQHF. CDR3 in DNA: TGTGCCAGCAGTGAGGGGGGAGATCAGCCCCAGCATTTT.